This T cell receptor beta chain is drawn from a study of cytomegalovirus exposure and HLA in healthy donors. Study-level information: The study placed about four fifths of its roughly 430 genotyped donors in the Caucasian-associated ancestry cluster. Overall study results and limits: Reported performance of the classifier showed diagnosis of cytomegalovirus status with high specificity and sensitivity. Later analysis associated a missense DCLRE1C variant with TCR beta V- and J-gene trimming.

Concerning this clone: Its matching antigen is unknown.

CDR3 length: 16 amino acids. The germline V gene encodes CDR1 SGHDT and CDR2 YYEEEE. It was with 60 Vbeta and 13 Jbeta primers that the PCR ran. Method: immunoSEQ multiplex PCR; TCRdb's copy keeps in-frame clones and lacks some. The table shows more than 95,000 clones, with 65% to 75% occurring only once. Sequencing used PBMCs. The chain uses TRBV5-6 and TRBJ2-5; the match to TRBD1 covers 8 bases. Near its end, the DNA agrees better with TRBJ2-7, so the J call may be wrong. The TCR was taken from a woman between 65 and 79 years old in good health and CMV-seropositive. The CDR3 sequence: CASSLNQGAIPYEQYF. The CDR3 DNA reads TGTGCCAGCAGCTTGAATCAGGGGGCGATCCCCTACGAGCAGTACTTC.